The 26 T cell receptor beta chains below come from one sample, sequenced in a study of regulatory T cells in long-lasting Graves disease. Time point of the sample: persistent/refractory GD, antithyroid drugs over 5 years with positive TRAb. PBMC RNA was the source of the TCR library. Researchers made TCR beta libraries by using iRepertoire HTBI primers and running Arm-PCR on CDR3 regions. TCRdb itself ran the multiplex PCR reads through MiXCR, one entry per CDR3 protein. This sample carries roughly 700,000 distinct CDR3 sequences, around 30% of them seen once, and the ten largest clones take about two fifths. Material: peripheral blood mononuclear cells (PBMCs), obtained when the disease was refractory, from a patient treated with antithyroid drugs. The receptor source for this set is a female donor with Graves disease.

The chain has TRBV19 and TRBJ2-2, with no clear D. CDR1 is LNHDA, CDR2 SQIVND, per germline (reference sequence). This CDR3 has 17 residues. The V gene lost 4 bases and the J gene lost 3 bases, with 18 bases spanning the gap. In DNA form, the CDR3 reads TGTGCCAGTAGTACCTCCCGACAAGGGCGGTACACCGGGGAGCTGTTTTTT. It is translated as CASSTSRQGRYTGELFF.

This chain connects TRBV25-1 to TRBJ1-6; a weak D match, TRBD1 (5 bases). Trimming pared 3 bases from V and 0 bases from J, leaving 18 bases between. Per germline, CDR1 MGHDK and CDR2 SYGVNS. The CDR3 totals 19 residues. The CDR3 DNA reads TGTGCCAGCAGTGAGGTTGGGACCATACCGCCCTCCTATAATTCACCCCTCCACTTT. Protein sequence: CASSEVGTIPPSYNSPLHF.

The chain is built from TRBV3-1 and TRBJ2-7; 7 positions agree with TRBD1. V dropped 1 base and J dropped 5; count of bases not matched to a gene: 8. The CDR3 has 15 residues. Germline V CDR1 and CDR2: LGHDT, YNNKEL (reference sequence). CDR3 in DNA: TGTGCCAGCAGCCAAGCCGTGACAGGGAGCAACGAGCAGTACTTC. Translating it yields CASSQAVTGSNEQYF.

This clonotype has only a few counts. The chain couples TRBV6-1 to TRBJ1-2; 7 nucleotides line up with TRBD1. The CDR3 is made up of 13 amino acids. In germline, CDR1 is MNHNS, CDR2 SASEGT. V trimming: 7 bases; J trimming: 5 bases; junction bases outside the gene matches: 7. This chain's CDR3 is CASNSQGQYGYTF. The CDR3 coding sequence is TGTGCCAGCAATTCACAGGGGCAGTATGGCTACACCTTC.

This chain uses TRBV28 with TRBJ1-2; D not resolved. V lost 5 bases to trimming and J lost 0 bases, with 16 bases between them. The germline V gene has CDR1 MDHEN and CDR2 SYDVKM. The CDR3 has 16 amino acids. CDR3: CASSPPKVLANYGYTF. The CDR3 bases are TGTGCCAGCAGTCCCCCTAAGGTTCTAGCTAACTATGGCTACACCTTC.

In this sample, this clonotype turned up many times. The chain recombines TRBV12-3 or TRBV12-4 with TRBJ1-2; TRBD1 matches 8 bases. The CDR3 totals 16 residues. The trim removed 5 bases at V and 4 bases at J, leaving 12 bases unmatched. The CDR3 sequence is CASSPRQGRASYGYTF. The DNA of the CDR3 is TGTGCCAGCAGTCCGCGACAGGGGCGTGCAAGCTATGGCTACACCTTC.

The V and J genes are TRBV3-1 and TRBJ1-1; D not certain. This CDR3 contains 14 residues. Germline lookup yields CDR1 LGHDT and CDR2 YNNKEL (reference sequence). Trimming pared 4 bases from V and 7 bases from J, leaving 16 bases between. CDR3 region: CASSPPSHAYEAFF. The CDR3 DNA reads TGTGCCAGCAGCCCGCCTTCCCATGCCTATGAAGCTTTCTTT.

This clonotype appeared a few times. The chain employs TRBV25-1 and TRBJ1-3, with 8 bases that match TRBD1. V trimming: 6 bases; J trimming: 2 bases; junction bases outside the gene matches: 9. The CDR3 length is 16 residues. Germline V gene data show CDR1 as MGHDK and CDR2 as SYGVNS. The DNA for the CDR3 is TGTGCCAGCAGCAGAGGACAGGGACTGGCTGGAAACACCATATATTTT. Its protein is CASSRGQGLAGNTIYF.

This clonotype was counted only a few times. J is TRBJ1-1 and V is TRBV7-2; 12 bases map to TRBD1. The CDR3 runs 15 residues. The trim removed 1 base at V and 10 bases at J, leaving 7 bases unmatched. The germline CDR1 and CDR2 sequences are SGHTA and FQGNSA. The CDR3 sequence: CASSLGGQGAFRAFF. In nucleotides, the CDR3 is TGTGCCAGCAGCTTAGGGGGACAGGGGGCTTTTAGAGCTTTCTTT.

This clonotype showed up many times. This chain uses TRBV7-9 with TRBJ1-3; D possibly corresponds to TRBD1 (5 bases). Germline CDR1 and CDR2: SEHNR and FQNEAQ (reference sequence). The ends were cut back, 4 bases at V and 0 bases at J, with 13 bases in the middle. CDR3 length: 16 residues. The CDR3 sequence is CASSSREASSGNTIYF. The CDR3 coding sequence is TGTGCCAGCAGCTCCAGGGAGGCCAGCTCTGGAAACACCATATATTTT.

V and J are TRBV27 and TRBJ1-4; tentatively, D is TRBD1 (5 bases). Germline CDR1 MNHEY, CDR2 SMNVEV (reference sequence). This CDR3 spans 16 amino acids. With 5 bases removed from V and 2 bases from J, the gap between germline ends came to 15 bases. The CDR3 region has the DNA TGTGCCAGCAGTATCTCAGGGTTTTGGACTAATGAAAAACTGTTTTTT. It encodes CASSISGFWTNEKLFF.

The J gene is TRBJ1-5, the V gene TRBV5-1; the match to TRBD1 covers 8 bases. The CDR3 is 15 residues long. Losses at the gene ends were 4 bases for V and 3 bases for J; bases not matched to a gene: 6. Germline loops: CDR1 SGHRS, CDR2 YFSETQ. CDR3 in DNA: TGCGCCAGCAGCCTGCTGACAGGGGACAATCAGCCCCAGCATTTT. It yields the protein CASSLLTGDNQPQHF. The full variable domain, with the rest looked up from reference TRBV5-1 and TRBJ1-5, is KAGVTQTPRYLIKTRGQQVTLSCSPISGHRSVSWYQQTPGQGLQFLFEYFSETQRNKGNFPGRFSGRQFSNSRSEMNVSTLELGDSALYLCASSLLTGDNQPQHFGDGTRLSIL.

This clonotype occurred many times. The genes are TRBV28 and TRBJ1-5, with TRBD1 matching over 9 bases. The CDR3 is made up of 13 amino acids. The V gene end was trimmed by 7 bases and the J gene end by 4 bases; junction bases not matched to a gene: 2. Germline values: CDR1 MDHEN, CDR2 SYDVKM. The CDR3 sequence: CASKDRGNQPQHF. As DNA, the CDR3 is TGTGCCAGCAAAGACAGGGGGAATCAGCCCCAGCATTTT. Full variable domain (remainder filled in from reference TRBV28 and TRBJ1-5): DVKVTQSSRYLVKRTGEKVFLECVQDMDHENMFWYRQDPGLGLRLIYFSYDVKMKEKGDIPEGYSVSREKKERFSLILESASTNQTSMYLCASKDRGNQPQHFGDGTRLSIL.

The chain carries TRBV6-2 or TRBV6-3 and TRBJ2-1; TRBD2 might be the D (6 bases). There are 14 residues in the CDR3. V was cut by 4 bases and J by 8 bases, with 15 bases left in between. Germline CDR1 reads MNHEY; CDR2 reads SVGEGT. The CDR3 sequence is CASSFSSAVDEQFF. In DNA, the CDR3 is TGTGCCAGCAGTTTTTCTAGCGCAGTCGATGAGCAGTTCTTC.

The gene calls are TRBV29-1 and TRBJ1-2; D is unresolved. The V end lost 3 bases, the J end lost 0 bases, and 8 bases lay between the germline ends. Looked up from germline, CDR1 is SQVTM and CDR2 is ANQGSEA. The CDR3 consists of 13 residues. CDR3 coding DNA: TGCAGCGTTGATGCGGGAGCTAACTATGGCTACACCTTC. Protein: CSVDAGANYGYTF.

This clonotype has just a few counts. CDR3 in amino acids: CASSTRQGGAYEQYF. The DNA for the CDR3 is TGTGCCAGCAGCACGAGACAGGGAGGCGCCTACGAGCAGTACTTC. The rearrangement uses TRBV6-1 and TRBJ2-7, with D perhaps TRBD1 (7 bases). V lost 6 bases to trimming and J lost 2 bases, with 17 bases between them. The CDR3 spans 15 residues. The germline V gene encodes CDR1 MNHNS and CDR2 SASEGT.

CDR3 loop: CAWRGVGLYGYTF. The CDR3 nucleotides are TGTGCCTGGAGAGGTGTCGGCCTCTATGGCTACACCTTC. The chain couples TRBV30 to TRBJ1-2; D call uncertain. The V end was cut by 3 bases, the J end by 4 bases, with 12 bases between. This CDR3 is 13 amino acids long. In germline, CDR1 is GTSNPN, CDR2 SVGIG (reference sequence).

The CDR3 sequence: CASSRPGQRHGYTF. The CDR3 DNA is TGTGCCAGCAGCCGGCCGGGACAGAGGCATGGCTACACCTTC. V gene TRBV7-9 combines with J gene TRBJ1-2; 7 bases agree with TRBD1. V trimming: 5 bases; J trimming: 6 bases; junction bases outside the gene matches: 9. This CDR3 comprises 14 residues. Per germline, CDR1 SEHNR and CDR2 FQNEAQ (reference sequence).

The table lists this clonotype with a few counts. One end of the junction is discordant with germline, which a read error may explain. The V call is TRBV11-2, the J call TRBJ1-2; D remains ambiguous. From germline, CDR1 is SGHAT and CDR2 FQNNGV. The CDR3 has 13 amino acids. CDR3 loop: CASSFPAGNGYTF. As DNA, the CDR3 is TGCGCCAGCAGCTTCCCAGCGGGTAATGGCTACACCTTC.

The gene calls are TRBV6-1 and TRBJ2-7; 13 positions match TRBD2. This CDR3 contains 14 residues. Trimming cost V 7 bases and J 7 bases; bases outside gene matches: 7. The germline V gene has CDR1 MNHNS and CDR2 SASEGT. The CDR3 nucleotides are TGTGCCAGCACCCCGACTAGCGGGAGGCCAGAGCAGTACTTC. The encoded protein is CASTPTSGRPEQYF.

J is TRBJ1-1 and V is TRBV27, with TRBD1 matching over 7 bases. Germline-derived CDR1 and CDR2 are MNHEY and SMNVEV (reference sequence). The trim removed 4 bases at V and 5 bases at J, leaving 7 bases unmatched. CDR3 length equals 14 residues. In nucleotides, the CDR3 is TGTGCCAGCAGTTCAAAGGGGGCTCGGACTGAAGCTTTCTTT. Translation: CASSSKGARTEAFF.

This rearrangement joins TRBV3-1 to TRBJ1-2; no reliable D call. The V gene lost 0 bases and the J gene lost 4 bases, with 12 bases spanning the gap. Germline V gives CDR1 LGHDT, CDR2 YNNKEL (reference sequence). This CDR3 has 15 residues. The CDR3 loop reads CASSQDFGGTYGYTF. The CDR3 DNA is TGTGCCAGCAGCCAAGATTTTGGAGGAACCTATGGCTACACCTTC.

The chain links TRBV13 to TRBJ2-7; TRBD1 might be the D (5 bases). There are 14 residues in the CDR3. Germline values: CDR1 PRHDT, CDR2 FYEKMQ (reference sequence). Trimming removed 4 bases at V and 5 bases at J, with 15 bases between. CDR3 in DNA: TGTGCCAGCAGCTCGACAGAACGGTCTAACGAGCAGTACTTC. Its protein is CASSSTERSNEQYF.

This clonotype has a count of ten or more. The chain couples TRBV28 to TRBJ1-1; tentative D call: TRBD1 (6 bases). The germline V gene encodes CDR1 MDHEN and CDR2 SYDVKM. The CDR3 totals 12 residues. V was trimmed by 7 bases and J by 5 bases, leaving 11 bases between them. In nucleotides, the CDR3 is TGTGCCAGCATAGAACAGGGAACTGAAGCTTTCTTT. It is translated as CASIEQGTEAFF.

This clonotype occurred a few times. This sequence joins TRBV10-3 and TRBJ2-5, with 10 bases that match TRBD2. The germline V gene encodes CDR1 ENHRY and CDR2 SYGVKD. This CDR3 spans 13 amino acids. V shed 6 bases and J 5 bases; nucleotides not matched to a gene: 3. The CDR3 bases are TGTGCCATCAGCAGCGGGAGGGGGGAGACCCAGTACTTC. Translation: CAISSGRGETQYF.

This clonotype was detected ten times or more. This chain joins TRBV28 and TRBJ2-7; D gene ambiguous. The CDR3 is 11 residues long. Germline V gene lookup returns CDR1 MDHEN and CDR2 SYDVKM. V was trimmed by 2 bases and J by 4 bases, leaving 3 bases between them. The CDR3 loop is CASSLMYEQYF. The CDR3 nucleotides read TGTGCCAGCAGTTTAATGTACGAGCAGTACTTC.